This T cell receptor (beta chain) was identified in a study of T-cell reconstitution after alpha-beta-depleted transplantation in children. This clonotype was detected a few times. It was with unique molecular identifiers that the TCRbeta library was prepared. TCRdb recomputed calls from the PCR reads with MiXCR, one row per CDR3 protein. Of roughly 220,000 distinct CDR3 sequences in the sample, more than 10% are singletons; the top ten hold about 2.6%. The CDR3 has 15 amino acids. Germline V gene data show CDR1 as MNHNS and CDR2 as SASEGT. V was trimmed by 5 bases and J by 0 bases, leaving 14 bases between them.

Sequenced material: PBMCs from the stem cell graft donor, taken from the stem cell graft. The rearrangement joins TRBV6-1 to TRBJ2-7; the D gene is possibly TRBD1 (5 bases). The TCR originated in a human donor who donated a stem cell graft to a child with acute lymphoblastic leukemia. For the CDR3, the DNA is TGTGCCAGCAGTAGACCTATGACAGCCTCCTACGAGCAGTACTTC. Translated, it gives CASSRPMTASYEQYF.